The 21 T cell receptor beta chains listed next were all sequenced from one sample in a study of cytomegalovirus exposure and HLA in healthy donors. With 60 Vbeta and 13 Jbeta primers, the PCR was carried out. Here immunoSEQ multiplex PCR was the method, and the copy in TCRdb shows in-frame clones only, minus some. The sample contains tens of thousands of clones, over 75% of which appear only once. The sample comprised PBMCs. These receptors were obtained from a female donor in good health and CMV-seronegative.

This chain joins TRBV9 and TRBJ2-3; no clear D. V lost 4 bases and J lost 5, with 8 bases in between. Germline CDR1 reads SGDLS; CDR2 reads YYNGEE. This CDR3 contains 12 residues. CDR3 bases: TGTGCCAGCAGCCCCCCTAGAGATACGCAGTATTTT. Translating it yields CASSPPRDTQYF.

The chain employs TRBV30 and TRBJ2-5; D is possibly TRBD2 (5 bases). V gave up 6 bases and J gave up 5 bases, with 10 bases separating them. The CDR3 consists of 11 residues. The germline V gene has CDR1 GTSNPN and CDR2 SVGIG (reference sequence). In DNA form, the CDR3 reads TGTGCCTGCCAAACGGGGGAGACCCAGTACTTC. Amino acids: CACQTGETQYF.

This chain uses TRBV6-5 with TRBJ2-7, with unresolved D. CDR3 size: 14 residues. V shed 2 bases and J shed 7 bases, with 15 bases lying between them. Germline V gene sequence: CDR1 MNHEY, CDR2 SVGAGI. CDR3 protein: CASSYERIPKEQYF. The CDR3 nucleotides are TGTGCCAGCAGTTACGAGAGGATTCCTAAAGAGCAGTACTTC.

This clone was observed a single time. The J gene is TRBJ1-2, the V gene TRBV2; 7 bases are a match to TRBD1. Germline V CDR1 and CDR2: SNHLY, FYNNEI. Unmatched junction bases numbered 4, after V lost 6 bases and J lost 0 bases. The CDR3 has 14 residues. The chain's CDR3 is CASRAGQANYGYTF. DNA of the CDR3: TGTGCCAGCAGGGCCGGACAGGCTAACTATGGCTACACCTTC. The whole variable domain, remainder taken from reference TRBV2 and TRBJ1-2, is EPEVTQTPSHQVTQMGQEVILRCVPISNHLYFYWYRQILGQKVEFLVSFYNNEISEKSEIFDDQFSVERPDGSNFTLKIRSTKLEDSAMYFCASRAGQANYGYTFGSGTRLTVV.

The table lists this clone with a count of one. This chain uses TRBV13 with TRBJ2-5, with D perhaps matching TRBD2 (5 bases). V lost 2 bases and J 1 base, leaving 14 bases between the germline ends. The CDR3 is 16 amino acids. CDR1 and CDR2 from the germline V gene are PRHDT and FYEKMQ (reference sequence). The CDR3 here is CASSLSGPGFQETQYF. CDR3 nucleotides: TGTGCCAGCAGCTTATCAGGTCCGGGGTTCCAAGAGACCCAGTACTTC.

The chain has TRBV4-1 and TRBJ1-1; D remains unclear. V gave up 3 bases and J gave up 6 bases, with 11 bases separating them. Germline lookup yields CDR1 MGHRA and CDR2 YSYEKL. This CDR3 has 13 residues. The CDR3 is CASSHGLGAEAFF. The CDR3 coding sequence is TGCGCCAGCAGCCACGGCCTCGGGGCTGAAGCTTTCTTT.

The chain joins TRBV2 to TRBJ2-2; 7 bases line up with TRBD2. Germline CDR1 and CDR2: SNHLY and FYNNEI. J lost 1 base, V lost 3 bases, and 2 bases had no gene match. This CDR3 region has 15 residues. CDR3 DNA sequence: TGTGCCAGCAGTGAGGCTAGCGGGAACACCGGGGAGCTGTTTTTT. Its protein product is CASSEASGNTGELFF.

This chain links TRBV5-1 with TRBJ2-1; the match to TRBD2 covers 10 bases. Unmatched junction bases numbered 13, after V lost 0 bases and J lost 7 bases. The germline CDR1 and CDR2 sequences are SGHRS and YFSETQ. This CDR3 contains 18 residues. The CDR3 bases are TGCGCCAGCAGCTTGGAGATGGCTAGCGGGAGAAGGAATAATGAGCAGTTCTTC. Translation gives CASSLEMASGRRNNEQFF.

CDR3 amino acids: CASSLGGGTAGNTIYF. CDR3 sequence (DNA): TGTGCCAGCAGCTTAGGAGGGGGGACAGCTGGAAACACCATATATTTT. The J gene is TRBJ1-3, the V gene TRBV7-2; TRBD1 matches at 7 bases. CDR1 and CDR2 (germline): SGHTA, FQGNSA. There are 16 residues in the CDR3. Unmatched junction bases numbered 5, after V lost 1 base and J lost 2 bases.

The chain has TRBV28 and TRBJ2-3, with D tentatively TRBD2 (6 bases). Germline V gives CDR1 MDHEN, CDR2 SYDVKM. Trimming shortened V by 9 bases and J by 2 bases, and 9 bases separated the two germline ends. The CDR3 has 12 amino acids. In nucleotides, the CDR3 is TGTGCCAGTGGCGGGAACACAGATACGCAGTATTTT. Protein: CASGGNTDTQYF.

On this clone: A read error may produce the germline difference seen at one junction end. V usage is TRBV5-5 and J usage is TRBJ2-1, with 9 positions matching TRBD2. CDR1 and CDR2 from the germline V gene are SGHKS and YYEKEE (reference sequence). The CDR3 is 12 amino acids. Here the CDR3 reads CASSLSGLAGLF. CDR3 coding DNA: TGTGCCAGCAGCTTGTCGGGCCTAGCGGGGCTCTTC.

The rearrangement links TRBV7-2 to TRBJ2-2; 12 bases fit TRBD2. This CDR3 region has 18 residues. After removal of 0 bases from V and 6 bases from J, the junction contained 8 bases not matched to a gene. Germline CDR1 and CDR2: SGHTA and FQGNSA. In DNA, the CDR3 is TGTGCCAGCAGCTTAGCTCCCAGACTAGCGGGGGCTTCCGGGGAGCTGTTTTTT. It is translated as CASSLAPRLAGASGELFF.

The CDR3 is CASSKGLPNTEAFF. Here the CDR3 DNA reads TGTGCCAGCAGTAAAGGGCTCCCGAACACTGAAGCTTTCTTT. This sequence joins TRBV2 and TRBJ1-1; no clear D. V was shortened by 5 bases and J by 1 base, with 11 bases between the two germline ends. The CDR3 is 14 amino acids. Per germline, CDR1 SNHLY and CDR2 FYNNEI.

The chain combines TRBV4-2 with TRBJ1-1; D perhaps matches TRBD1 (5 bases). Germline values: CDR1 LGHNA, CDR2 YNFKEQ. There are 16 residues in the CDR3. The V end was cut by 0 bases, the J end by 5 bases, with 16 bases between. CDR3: CASSQDRNMGGTEAFF. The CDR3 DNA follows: TGTGCCAGCAGCCAAGATCGCAATATGGGGGGGACTGAAGCTTTCTTT.

CDR3 protein: CSATRTSGTDTQYF. For the CDR3, the DNA is TGCAGCGCCACCAGGACTAGCGGCACAGATACGCAGTATTTT. V gene TRBV29-1 combines with J gene TRBJ2-3, with TRBD2 matching over 9 bases. The CDR3 covers 14 residues. Germline assignment: CDR1 SQVTM and CDR2 ANQGSEA. The junction had 6 bases not matched to a gene; V was cut back by 7 bases and J by 1 base.

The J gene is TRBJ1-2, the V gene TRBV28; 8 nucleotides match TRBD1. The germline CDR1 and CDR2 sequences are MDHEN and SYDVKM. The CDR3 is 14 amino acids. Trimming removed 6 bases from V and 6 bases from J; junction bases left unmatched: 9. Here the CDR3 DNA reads TGTGCCAGCAGAGTCATCGACAGGGGTGATGGCTACACCTTC. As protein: CASRVIDRGDGYTF.

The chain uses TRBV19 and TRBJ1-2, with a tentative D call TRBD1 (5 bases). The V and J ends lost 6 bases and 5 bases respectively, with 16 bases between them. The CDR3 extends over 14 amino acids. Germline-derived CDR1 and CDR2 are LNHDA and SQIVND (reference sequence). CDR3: CASRTVPFPYGYTF. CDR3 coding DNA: TGTGCCAGTAGGACAGTTCCATTCCCTTATGGCTACACCTTC.

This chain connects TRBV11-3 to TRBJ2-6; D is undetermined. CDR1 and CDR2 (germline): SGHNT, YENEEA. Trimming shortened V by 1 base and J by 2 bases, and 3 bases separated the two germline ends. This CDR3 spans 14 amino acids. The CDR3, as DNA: TGTGCCAGCAGCTTAGGAGCTGGGGCCAACGTCCTGACTTTC. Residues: CASSLGAGANVLTF.

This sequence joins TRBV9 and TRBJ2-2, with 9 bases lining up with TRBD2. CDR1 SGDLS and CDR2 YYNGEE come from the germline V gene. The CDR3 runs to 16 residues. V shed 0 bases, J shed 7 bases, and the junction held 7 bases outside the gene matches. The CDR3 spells CASSVVGGGASGELFF. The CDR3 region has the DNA TGTGCCAGCAGCGTAGTAGGCGGGGGGGCCAGCGGGGAGCTGTTTTTT.

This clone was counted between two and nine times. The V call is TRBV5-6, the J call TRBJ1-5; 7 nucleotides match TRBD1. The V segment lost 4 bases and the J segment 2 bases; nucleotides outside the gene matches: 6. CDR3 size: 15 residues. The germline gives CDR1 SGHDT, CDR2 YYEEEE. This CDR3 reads CASSITGAGNQPQHF. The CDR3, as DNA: TGTGCCAGCAGCATCACAGGGGCGGGCAATCAGCCCCAGCATTTT.

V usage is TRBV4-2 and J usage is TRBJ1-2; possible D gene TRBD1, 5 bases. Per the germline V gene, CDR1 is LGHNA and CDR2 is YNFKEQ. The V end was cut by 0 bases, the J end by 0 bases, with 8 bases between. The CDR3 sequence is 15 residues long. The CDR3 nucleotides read TGTGCCAGCAGCCAAGAGGGGGGGGCTAACTATGGCTACACCTTC. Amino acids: CASSQEGGANYGYTF.